These T cell receptor beta chains were read from a single sample in a study of T cell clusters in autoimmune cytopenias. TCRdb reprocessed the multiplex PCR reads; each CDR3 protein has one entry and no DNA is given. The sample includes approximately 15,000 distinct CDR3 sequences. The same sample was also studied in work on T cell repertoires in aging, cancer and after chemotherapy.

Sequencing was performed on peripheral blood. The source of these receptors is a human donor in good health. The CDR3 runs from the conserved cysteine through the conserved F or W. Size values are once, few and many counts, or a class for expanded clones, and some rows have none.

clone size	J gene	V gene	CDR3 protein
NA	TRBJ2-1	TRBV5-4	CASSLGTQQFF
NA	TRBJ1-4	TRBV19	CASSTGRMANEKLFF
NA	TRBJ2-7	TRBV6-5	CASSLGVGEQYF
NA	TRBJ2-2	TRBV12-3/TRBV12-4	CASSLAPGTGRTGELFF
NA	TRBJ2-5	TRBV18	CASLQPTQAETQYF
NA	TRBJ2-1	TRBV7-6	CASSSGGTSGNEQFF
NA	TRBJ1-4	TRBV6-5	CASRGARGNEKLFF
NA	TRBJ2-7	TRBV27	CASSLGSGSQYF
medium-sized	TRBJ2-3	TRBV19	CASSIVAGGPGTDTQYF
NA	TRBJ1-6	TRBV18	CASSRDIPIYSLHF
NA	TRBJ2-7	TRBV7-4	CASSLDGAGGYEQYF
NA	TRBJ1-1	TRBV6-6	CASSSSGRAFF
NA	TRBJ2-7	TRBV19	CASSSGTPLDEQYF
NA	TRBJ1-4	TRBV19	CASSNLVEEKLFF
NA	TRBJ1-1	TRBV19	CASTPPTPGHKNTEAFF
NA	TRBJ1-5	TRBV6-5	CASSPLGGYQPQHF
NA	TRBJ2-7	TRBV6-6	CASSYTSYEQYF
NA	TRBJ2-5	TRBV18	CASKRGAGPETQYF
NA	TRBJ1-5	TRBV6-2/TRBV6-3	CASSGRGRNQPQHF
NA	TRBJ1-5	TRBV15	CATGDRDTRNQPQHF
NA	TRBJ2-3	TRBV6-2/TRBV6-3	CASTRPGADTQYF
NA	TRBJ2-1	TRBV6-5	CASKGTSVTRDEQFF
medium-sized	TRBJ2-7	TRBV6-5	CASSYGNRQDEQYF
NA	TRBJ2-1	TRBV7-6	CASSLGGSGYNEQFF
NA	TRBJ2-4	TRBV20-1	CSARKGLVVKNIQYF
NA	TRBJ1-3	TRBV6-5	CASSYAQGPVGNTIYF
NA	TRBJ2-1	TRBV12-3/TRBV12-4	CASSPHTRDEQFF
NA	TRBJ2-4	TRBV6-6	CASSYGRAGVRNQYF
NA	TRBJ2-7	TRBV7-9	CASSLSVLEQYF
large	TRBJ2-2	TRBV29-1	CSVVKDRNTGELFF
NA	TRBJ2-5	TRBV27	CASSDRGIQETQYF
medium-sized	TRBJ2-7	TRBV29-1	CSVRRGGDYEQYF
NA	TRBJ1-1	TRBV7-2	CASSLVGTAKMNTEAFF
NA	TRBJ2-6	TRBV20-1	CSALYAGGSGANVLTF
NA	TRBJ2-7	TRBV19	CASMGLPYEQYF
medium-sized	TRBJ2-3	TRBV27	CASLRGDTQYF
NA	TRBJ1-2	TRBV12-3/TRBV12-4	CASSSGQGYGYTF
NA	TRBJ2-7	TRBV13	CASSSNSYEQYF
NA	TRBJ1-4	TRBV13	CATSERGAGTGDGKLFF
medium-sized	TRBJ2-5	TRBV6-5	CASSRTHEETQYF
NA	TRBJ1-5	TRBV6-2/TRBV6-3	CATSDAELVGQPQHF
NA	TRBJ2-1	TRBV18	CASSPQGIYNEQFF
NA	TRBJ2-5	TRBV12-3/TRBV12-4	CASSLGGSSQETQYF
NA	TRBJ2-7	TRBV7-9	CASSFSTNEQYF
NA	TRBJ2-3	TRBV30	CARSIAGSTDTQYF
medium-sized	TRBJ2-7	TRBV29-1	CSVAWTATYEQYF
NA	TRBJ2-5	TRBV6-5	CASSYRAVGETQYF
NA	TRBJ2-1	TRBV19	CAISIKGGPSGEQFF
NA	TRBJ1-2	TRBV29-1	CSVPGPPGPYGYTF
NA	TRBJ2-5	TRBV5-4	CASSQETSGSQETQYF